The 32 T cell receptor beta chains reported below all come from one sample, sequenced in a study of T-cell memory formation after mild COVID-19. A single record per CDR3 protein comes from TCRdb applying MiXCR to the 5' RACE reads. The table lists around 250,000 distinct CDR3 sequences, 15% to 20% of them singletons. The sequencing sample was made of PBMCs or a T cell subset sorted from them (not recorded which). Receptor source: a man between 18 and 35 years old who had mild COVID-19 (a few samples of this study predate the infection). Cell type and time point are not known.

This clonotype has a count of ten or more. This chain uses TRBV5-1 with TRBJ2-1, with no clear D. V lost 0 bases and J 0 bases, leaving 7 bases between the germline ends. This CDR3 comprises 15 residues. From germline, CDR1 is SGHRS and CDR2 YFSETQ. The CDR3 region is CASSLDSTSYNEQFF. In DNA, the CDR3 is TGCGCCAGCAGCTTGGACAGTACCTCCTACAATGAGCAGTTCTTC.

V gene TRBV20-1 combines with J gene TRBJ1-6; TRBD1 agrees at 8 bases. V dropped 0 bases and J dropped 2; count of bases not matched to a gene: 6. This CDR3 region has 17 residues. The germline V gene has CDR1 DFQATT and CDR2 SNEGSKA (reference sequence). CDR3 sequence reads: CSARERQGATYNSPLHF. Here the CDR3 DNA reads TGCAGTGCTAGAGAGAGGCAGGGGGCCACCTATAATTCACCCCTCCACTTT.

This clonotype was seen a few times. This chain connects TRBV27 to TRBJ2-6; D is unresolved. CDR3 length: 16 residues. Looked up from germline, CDR1 is MNHEY and CDR2 is SMNVEV (reference sequence). The V gene lost 1 base and the J gene lost 2 bases, with 9 bases spanning the gap. The CDR3 loop reads CASSLWASPGANVLTF. CDR3 bases: TGTGCCAGCAGTTTATGGGCTTCCCCTGGGGCCAACGTCCTGACTTTC.

This clonotype has a handful of counts. The gene calls are TRBV7-2 and TRBJ2-3; 7 positions agree with TRBD1. V lost 2 bases and J lost 1; bases outside the gene matches: 6. The length of the CDR3 is 16 residues. CDR1 and CDR2 from the germline V gene are SGHTA and FQGNSA. CDR3 DNA: TGTGCCAGCAGCTTAAGTAGACAGGGAGGCACAGATACGCAGTATTTT. It specifies CASSLSRQGGTDTQYF.

This clonotype was seen more than once but under ten times. The rearrangement joins TRBV7-6 to TRBJ1-1; weak D call: TRBD1 (5 bases). Germline assignment: CDR1 SGHVS and CDR2 FNYEAQ. V was cut by 5 bases and J by 0 bases, with 10 bases left in between. This CDR3 contains 14 residues. The CDR3 region is CASSRGVMNTEAFF. The CDR3 nucleotides are TGTGCCAGCAGCCGGGGCGTCATGAACACTGAAGCTTTCTTT. The full variable domain, completed using reference TRBV7-6 and TRBJ1-1, is GAGVSQSPRYKVTKRGQDVALRCDPISGHVSLYWYRQALGQGPEFLTYFNYEAQQDKSGLPNDRFSAERPEGSISTLTIQRTEQRDSAMYRCASSRGVMNTEAFFGQGTRLTVV.

This clonotype came up many times. The chain uses TRBV7-9 and TRBJ2-1, with TRBD2 identical over 11 bases. Per the germline V gene, CDR1 is SEHNR and CDR2 is FQNEAQ (reference sequence). The junction had 12 bases not matched to a gene; V was cut back by 4 bases and J by 16 bases. This CDR3 contains 14 residues. This CDR3 is CASSSIAGGPKDFF. The CDR3, as DNA: TGTGCCAGCAGCTCTATAGCGGGGGGGCCGAAGGACTTCTTC.

The chain couples TRBV7-2 to TRBJ1-6, with 7 bases lining up with TRBD1. Germline loops: CDR1 SGHTA, CDR2 FQGNSA. V was pared by 3 bases and J by 8 bases, with 4 bases of the junction left unmatched. CDR3 size: 14 residues. Written as DNA, the CDR3 is TGTGCCAGCAGCTTCACAGGGGTGGATTCACCCCTCCACTTT. Its translation is CASSFTGVDSPLHF.

This clonotype was observed many times. The J gene is TRBJ2-7, the V gene TRBV10-3; D is unresolved. Per the germline V gene, CDR1 is ENHRY and CDR2 is SYGVKD. With 3 bases removed from V and 2 bases from J, the gap between germline ends came to 8 bases. The CDR3 length is 13 residues. Here the CDR3 DNA reads TGTGCCATCAGTGACGTTAAGGCCTACGAGCAGTACTTC. It specifies CAISDVKAYEQYF.

The chain combines TRBV2 with TRBJ1-6; D uncertain. The CDR3 has 17 amino acids. Germline V gene data show CDR1 as SNHLY and CDR2 as FYNNEI. Trimming left V 5 bases short and J 0 bases short, with 14 bases between. The CDR3 DNA reads as TGTGCCAGCAGTTGGAAGACGGGGAGCTCCTATAATTCACCCCTCCACTTT. Its translation: CASSWKTGSSYNSPLHF. The whole variable domain, remainder taken from reference TRBV2 and TRBJ1-6, is EPEVTQTPSHQVTQMGQEVILRCVPISNHLYFYWYRQILGQKVEFLVSFYNNEISEKSEIFDDQFSVERPDGSNFTLKIRSTKLEDSAMYFCASSWKTGSSYNSPLHFGNGTRLTVT.

This clonotype was detected many times. The V gene is TRBV12-3 or TRBV12-4, the J gene TRBJ2-1, with 7 bases aligning to TRBD1. V dropped 2 bases and J dropped 7; count of bases not matched to a gene: 2. This CDR3 region has 13 residues. The CDR3 sequence is CASSLYRGNEQFF. The CDR3 DNA reads TGTGCCAGCAGTTTATACAGGGGTAATGAGCAGTTCTTC.

The J gene is TRBJ2-3, the V gene TRBV2, with 11 bases lining up with TRBD2. Germline CDR1 SNHLY, CDR2 FYNNEI. J was trimmed by 11 bases and V by 2 bases; bases with no gene match: 3. There are 13 residues in the CDR3. CDR3: CASSETSGGGQYF. CDR3 nucleotide sequence: TGTGCCAGCAGTGAAACTAGCGGGGGCGGGCAGTATTTT.

The chain joins TRBV9 to TRBJ2-3, with D unclear. Germline CDR1 and CDR2: SGDLS and YYNGEE. Deletions cut 0 bases from V and 1 base from J, with 6 bases between. CDR3 length equals 14 residues. The CDR3 sequence is CASSVAVGTDTQYF. For the CDR3, the DNA is TGTGCCAGCAGCGTAGCTGTAGGCACAGATACGCAGTATTTT.

This clonotype showed up just a few times. This chain connects TRBV7-2 to TRBJ1-5; D gene unclear. There are 14 residues in the CDR3. Per the germline V gene, CDR1 is SGHTA and CDR2 is FQGNSA. The V gene lost 8 bases and the J gene lost 0 bases, with 11 bases spanning the gap. The chain's CDR3 is CASSGLNSNQPQHF. The CDR3 nucleotides read TGTGCCAGCTCCGGACTTAATAGCAATCAGCCCCAGCATTTT.

V gene TRBV4-2 combines with J gene TRBJ2-1; D possibly corresponds to TRBD2 (8 bases). Germline CDR1 is LGHNA and CDR2 is YNFKEQ. V lost 7 bases and J lost 6, with 22 bases in between. The CDR3 length is 16 residues. CDR3 bases: TGTGCCAGCAACGAACAGGGGACTAGTCGGACCAATGAGCAGTTCTTC. This encodes CASNEQGTSRTNEQFF.

In its sample, this clonotype was seen many times. The chain has TRBV5-1 and TRBJ2-3, with TRBD2 as a possible D gene (5 bases). The CDR3 consists of 16 residues. Germline lookup yields CDR1 SGHRS and CDR2 YFSETQ. V shed 0 bases and J shed 2 bases, with 13 bases lying between them. The CDR3 nucleotides read TGCGCCAGCAGCTTGGCGGGCGGGTACGCCACAGATACGCAGTATTTT. Translation: CASSLAGGYATDTQYF. The complete variable domain, with remaining parts taken from reference TRBV5-1 and TRBJ2-3, reads KAGVTQTPRYLIKTRGQQVTLSCSPISGHRSVSWYQQTPGQGLQFLFEYFSETQRNKGNFPGRFSGRQFSNSRSEMNVSTLELGDSALYLCASSLAGGYATDTQYFGPGTRLTVL.

This sequence joins TRBV7-7 and TRBJ2-1; 11 bases line up with TRBD2. The CDR3 contains 15 residues. Germline loops: CDR1 SSHAT, CDR2 FNYEAQ (reference sequence). Unmatched junction bases numbered 3, after V lost 1 base and J lost 7 bases. The CDR3 loop is CASSLGSGGVNEQFF. CDR3 DNA: TGTGCCAGCAGCTTAGGTAGCGGGGGGGTGAATGAGCAGTTCTTC.

The chain uses TRBV6-5 and TRBJ2-7; D is possibly TRBD1 (5 bases). This CDR3 has 16 amino acids. Germline CDR1 reads MNHEY; CDR2 reads SVGAGI. V dropped 7 bases and J dropped 0 bases, with 19 bases sitting between them. The CDR3 DNA follows: TGTGCCAGCACCTCAGACAGCCGAAGCCGCTCCTACGAGCAGTACGTC. Protein product: CASTSDSRSRSYEQYV.

This clonotype was detected only a few times. V gene TRBV5-1 combines with J gene TRBJ1-5, with D perhaps matching TRBD1 (5 bases). This CDR3 is 14 amino acids long. The V and J ends lost 3 bases and 3 bases respectively, with 10 bases between them. CDR1 is SGHRS and CDR2 is YFSETQ in the germline V gene. The CDR3 DNA reads as TGCGCCAGCAGCTGGGACGGAACCAATCAGCCCCAGCATTTT. Protein: CASSWDGTNQPQHF.

V is TRBV3-1 and J is TRBJ1-5; tentatively, D is TRBD1 (5 bases). This CDR3 comprises 15 residues. Germline-derived CDR1 and CDR2 are LGHDT and YNNKEL (reference sequence). Trimming shortened V by 1 base and J by 6 bases, and 13 bases separated the two germline ends. CDR3: CASSQGAGLVQPQHF. Written as DNA, the CDR3 is TGTGCCAGCAGCCAAGGGGCAGGGTTGGTTCAGCCCCAGCATTTT.

The chain uses TRBV4-2 and TRBJ1-2; D gene uncertain. The CDR3 is 16 residues long. Germline CDR1 is LGHNA and CDR2 is YNFKEQ. The V and J ends lost 1 base and 4 bases respectively, with 16 bases between them. CDR3 in DNA: TGTGCCAGCAGCCAAGTCTCAGGTGGGCAGAGCTATGGCTACACCTTC. This translates into CASSQVSGGQSYGYTF.

This clonotype was seen only a few times. The CDR3 region has the DNA TGTGCCACCAGTAGTCGAGGGCGAGATTATGGCTACACCTTC. Protein: CATSSRGRDYGYTF. V is TRBV15 and J is TRBJ1-2, with D unresolved. V lost 6 bases, J lost 5 bases, and 16 bases lay in between. CDR1 and CDR2 from the germline V gene are LNHNV and YYDKDF (reference sequence). CDR3 length: 14 residues.

This clonotype came up a few times. V and J are TRBV6-1 and TRBJ1-5, with 7 bases aligning to TRBD1. The J segment lost 1 base and the V segment lost 10 bases, leaving 16 bases of the junction unmatched. The CDR3 spans 17 residues. The germline V gene has CDR1 MNHNS and CDR2 SASEGT. The CDR3 is CATLQGPRGRSNQPQHF. CDR3 coding DNA: TGTGCCACTCTACAGGGGCCGCGGGGGCGAAGCAATCAGCCCCAGCATTTT.

This clonotype was seen more than once but under ten times. The chain carries TRBV9 and TRBJ2-2; D remains unclear. This CDR3 is 15 amino acids long. Germline-derived CDR1 and CDR2 are SGDLS and YYNGEE. The ends were cut back, 0 bases at V and 3 bases at J, with 9 bases in the middle. In DNA form, the CDR3 reads TGTGCCAGCAGCGTAGTGGCGCCCGACACCGGGGAGCTGTTTTTT. This encodes CASSVVAPDTGELFF.

The V gene is TRBV4-1, the J gene TRBJ1-1, with 7 bases that match TRBD1. The V and J ends lost 0 bases and 6 bases, in that order; junction bases with no gene match: 4. Germline V gives CDR1 MGHRA, CDR2 YSYEKL. The CDR3 loop spans 14 amino acids. The CDR3 nucleotides are TGCGCCAGCAGCCAAGACAGGGGGGTTGCTGAAGCTTTCTTT. Its protein product is CASSQDRGVAEAFF.

This clonotype was observed a few times. The rearrangement uses TRBV3-1 and TRBJ1-2; TRBD1 matches 7 bases. The CDR3 runs to 12 residues. Looked up from germline, CDR1 is LGHDT and CDR2 is YNNKEL (reference sequence). With 2 bases clipped from V and 13 bases from J, the junction kept 7 bases outside the gene matches. CDR3 protein: CASSQTTTGSTF. CDR3 DNA: TGTGCCAGCAGCCAAACCACGACAGGGTCCACCTTC. Full variable domain (outside the CDR3, taken from reference TRBV3-1 and TRBJ1-2): DTAVSQTPKYLVTQMGNDKSIKCEQNLGHDTMYWYKQDSKKFLKIMFSYNNKELIINETVPNRFSPKSPDKAHLNLHINSLELGDSAVYFCASSQTTTGSTFGSGTRLTVV.

The chain has TRBV6-2 or TRBV6-3 and TRBJ2-1; the match to TRBD2 covers 12 bases. This CDR3 has 19 amino acids. With V trimmed by 6 bases and J by 2 bases, 14 bases remained unmatched. Germline assignment: CDR1 MNHEY and CDR2 SVGEGT. This CDR3 is CASRFPSGGARVPYNEQFF. The CDR3 DNA sequence: TGTGCCAGCAGATTCCCTAGCGGGGGGGCCCGGGTCCCCTACAATGAGCAGTTCTTC.

Only a few counts were recorded for this clonotype. The chain links TRBV12-3 or TRBV12-4 to TRBJ2-2; 9 bases fit TRBD2. The CDR3 spans 17 residues. The junction had 9 bases not matched to a gene; V was cut back by 1 base and J by 6 bases. Here the CDR3 reads CASSLGLAGIEAGELFF. In DNA form, the CDR3 reads TGTGCCAGCAGTTTAGGCCTAGCGGGGATCGAAGCCGGGGAGCTGTTTTTT.

This clonotype was counted between two and nine times. V is TRBV14 and J is TRBJ1-1; D uncertain. Germline V gene sequence: CDR1 SGHDN, CDR2 FVKESK. Trimming left V 0 bases short and J 7 bases short, with 15 bases between. The CDR3 spans 15 residues. DNA for the CDR3: TGTGCCAGCAGCCAAGATCGAGGAGGGATCGGTGAAGCTTTCTTT. It codes for CASSQDRGGIGEAFF.

This clonotype was seen ten or more times. The chain joins TRBV7-2 to TRBJ2-4; D call uncertain. The germline gives CDR1 SGHTA, CDR2 FQGNSA. The CDR3 totals 14 residues. V gave up 3 bases and J gave up 1 base, with 7 bases separating them. The CDR3 is CASSFGFAKNIQYF. In nucleotides, the CDR3 is TGTGCCAGCAGCTTCGGCTTTGCCAAAAACATTCAGTACTTC.

V is TRBV5-6 and J is TRBJ2-2; no firm D call. This CDR3 spans 14 amino acids. The germline V gene encodes CDR1 SGHDT and CDR2 YYEEEE. The V and J ends lost 4 bases and 0 bases respectively, with 7 bases between them. CDR3 in amino acids: CASSAGPNTGELFF. In DNA, the CDR3 is TGTGCCAGCAGCGCTGGACCGAACACCGGGGAGCTGTTTTTT.

This clonotype came up a few times. The rearrangement uses TRBV9 and TRBJ2-7; 8 bases align to TRBD1. CDR1 is SGDLS, CDR2 YYNGEE, per germline. V gave up 0 bases and J gave up 0 bases; unmatched junction bases: 11. The CDR3 runs to 18 residues. The CDR3 loop is CASSVGFGVGQGSYEQYF. CDR3 in DNA: TGTGCCAGCAGCGTAGGGTTTGGGGTTGGACAGGGCTCCTACGAGCAGTACTTC.

The gene calls are TRBV6-2 or TRBV6-3 and TRBJ2-7, with D perhaps matching TRBD1 (5 bases). V lost 7 bases, J lost 2 bases, and 12 bases lay in between. The CDR3 extends over 13 amino acids. Germline CDR1 is MNHEY and CDR2 is SVGEGT. CDR3: CASTQGAPYEQYF. CDR3 DNA: TGTGCCAGCACCCAAGGGGCCCCCTACGAGCAGTACTTC.